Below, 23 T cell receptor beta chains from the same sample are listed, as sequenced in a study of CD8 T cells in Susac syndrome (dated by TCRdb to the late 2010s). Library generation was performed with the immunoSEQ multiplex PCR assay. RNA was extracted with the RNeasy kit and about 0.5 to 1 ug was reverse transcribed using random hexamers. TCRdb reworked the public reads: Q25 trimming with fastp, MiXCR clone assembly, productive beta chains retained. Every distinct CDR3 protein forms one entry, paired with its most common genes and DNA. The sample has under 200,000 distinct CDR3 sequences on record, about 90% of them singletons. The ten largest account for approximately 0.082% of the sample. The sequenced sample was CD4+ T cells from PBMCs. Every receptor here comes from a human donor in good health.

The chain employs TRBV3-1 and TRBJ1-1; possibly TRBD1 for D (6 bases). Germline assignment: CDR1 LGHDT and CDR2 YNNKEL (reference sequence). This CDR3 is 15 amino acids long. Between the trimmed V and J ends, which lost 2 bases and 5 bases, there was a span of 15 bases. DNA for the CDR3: TGTGCCAGCAGCCAAAGGGGGGGACACGGGACTGAAGCTTTCTTT. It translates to CASSQRGGHGTEAFF.

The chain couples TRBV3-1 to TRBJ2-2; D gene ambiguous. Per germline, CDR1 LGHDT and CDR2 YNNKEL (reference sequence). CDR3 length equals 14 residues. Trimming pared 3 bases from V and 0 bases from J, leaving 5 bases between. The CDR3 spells CASSQLANTGELFF. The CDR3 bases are TGTGCCAGCAGCCAGTTAGCGAACACCGGGGAGCTGTTTTTT.

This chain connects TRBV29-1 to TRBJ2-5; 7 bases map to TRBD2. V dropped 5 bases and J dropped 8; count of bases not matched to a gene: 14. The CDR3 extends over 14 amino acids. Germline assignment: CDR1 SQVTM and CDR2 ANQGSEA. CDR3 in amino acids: CSVMRVAGGDTQYF. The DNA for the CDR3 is TGCAGCGTTATGCGTGTAGCGGGCGGAGATACCCAGTACTTC.

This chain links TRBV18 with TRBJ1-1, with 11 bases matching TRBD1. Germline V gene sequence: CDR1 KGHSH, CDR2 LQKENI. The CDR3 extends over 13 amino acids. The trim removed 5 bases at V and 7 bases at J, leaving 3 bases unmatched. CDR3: CASSGQGANEAFF. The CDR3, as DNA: TGTGCCAGCTCAGGACAGGGGGCGAATGAAGCTTTCTTT.

The CDR3: CASSNRDVGNIQYF. CDR3 coding DNA: TGTGCCAGCAGCAACCGGGACGTTGGGAACATTCAGTACTTC. The V and J genes are TRBV11-1 and TRBJ2-4; D tentatively fits TRBD1 or TRBD2 (5 bases each). V was clipped by 5 bases and J by 7 bases, with 15 bases between them. The germline V gene has CDR1 SGHAT and CDR2 FQDESV (reference sequence). The CDR3 contains 14 residues.

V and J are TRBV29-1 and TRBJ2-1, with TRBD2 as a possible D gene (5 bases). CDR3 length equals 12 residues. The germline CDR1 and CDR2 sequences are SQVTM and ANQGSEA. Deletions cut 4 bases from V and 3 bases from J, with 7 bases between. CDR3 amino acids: CSVGGVYNEQFF. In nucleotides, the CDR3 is TGCAGCGTTGGGGGAGTCTACAATGAGCAGTTCTTC.

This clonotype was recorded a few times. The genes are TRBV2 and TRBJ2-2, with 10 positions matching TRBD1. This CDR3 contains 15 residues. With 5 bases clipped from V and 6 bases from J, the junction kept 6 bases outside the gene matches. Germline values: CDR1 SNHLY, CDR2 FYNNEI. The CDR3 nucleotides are TGTGCCAGCAGTAACGGACAGGGGGGGGCCGGGGAGCTGTTTTTT. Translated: CASSNGQGGAGELFF.

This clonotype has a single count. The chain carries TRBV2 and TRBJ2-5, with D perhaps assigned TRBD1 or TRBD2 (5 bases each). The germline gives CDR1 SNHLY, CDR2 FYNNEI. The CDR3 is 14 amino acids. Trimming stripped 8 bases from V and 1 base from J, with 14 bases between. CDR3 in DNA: TGTGCCAGCCCTCAGGGACCGTCCCAAGAGACCCAGTACTTC. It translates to CASPQGPSQETQYF.

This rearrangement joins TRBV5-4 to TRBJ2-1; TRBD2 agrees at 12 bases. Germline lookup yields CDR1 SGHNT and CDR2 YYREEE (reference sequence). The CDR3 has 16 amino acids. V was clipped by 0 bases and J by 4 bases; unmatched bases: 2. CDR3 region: CASSLEGTSGYNEQFF. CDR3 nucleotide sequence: TGTGCCAGCAGCTTGGAGGGGACTAGCGGGTACAATGAGCAGTTCTTC.

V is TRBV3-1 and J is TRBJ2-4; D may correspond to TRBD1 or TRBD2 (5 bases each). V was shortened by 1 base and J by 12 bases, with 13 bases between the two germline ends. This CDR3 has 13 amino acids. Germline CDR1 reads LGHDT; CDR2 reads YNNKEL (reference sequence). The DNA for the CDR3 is TGTGCCAGCAGCCAAGGTGAAGACGGGGCTCAGTACTTC. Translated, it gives CASSQGEDGAQYF.

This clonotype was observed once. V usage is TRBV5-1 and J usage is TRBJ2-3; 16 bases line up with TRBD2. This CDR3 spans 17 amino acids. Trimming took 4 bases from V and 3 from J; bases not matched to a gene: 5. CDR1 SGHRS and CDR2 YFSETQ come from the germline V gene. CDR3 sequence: CASSPGTSGGGTDTQYF. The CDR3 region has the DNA TGCGCCAGCAGCCCCGGGACTAGCGGGGGGGGGACAGATACGCAGTATTTT.

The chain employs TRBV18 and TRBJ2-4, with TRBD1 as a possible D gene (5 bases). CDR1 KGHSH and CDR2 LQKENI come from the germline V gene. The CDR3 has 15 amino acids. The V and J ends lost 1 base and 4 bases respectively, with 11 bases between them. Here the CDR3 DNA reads TGTGCCAGCTCACCACGGCAGGGCTCGAAAAACATTCAGTACTTC. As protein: CASSPRQGSKNIQYF. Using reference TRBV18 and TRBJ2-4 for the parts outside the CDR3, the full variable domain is NAGVMQNPRHLVRRRGQEARLRCSPMKGHSHVYWYRQLPEEGLKFMVYLQKENIIDESGMPKERFSAEFPKEGPSILRIQQVVRGDSAAYFCASSPRQGSKNIQYFGAGTRLSVL.

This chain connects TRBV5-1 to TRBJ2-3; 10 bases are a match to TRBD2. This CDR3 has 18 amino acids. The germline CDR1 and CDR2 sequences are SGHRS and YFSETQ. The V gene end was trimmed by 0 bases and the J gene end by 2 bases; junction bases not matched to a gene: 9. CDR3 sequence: CASSLGLAGAPYTDTQYF. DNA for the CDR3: TGCGCCAGCAGCTTGGGCCTAGCGGGGGCCCCTTACACAGATACGCAGTATTTT.

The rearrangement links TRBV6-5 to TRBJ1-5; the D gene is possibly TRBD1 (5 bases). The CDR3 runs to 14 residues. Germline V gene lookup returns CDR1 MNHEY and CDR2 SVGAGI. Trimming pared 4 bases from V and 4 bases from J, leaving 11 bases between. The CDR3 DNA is TGTGCCAGCAGTTCGGGGGTCGGGAATCAGCCCCAGCATTTT. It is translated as CASSSGVGNQPQHF.

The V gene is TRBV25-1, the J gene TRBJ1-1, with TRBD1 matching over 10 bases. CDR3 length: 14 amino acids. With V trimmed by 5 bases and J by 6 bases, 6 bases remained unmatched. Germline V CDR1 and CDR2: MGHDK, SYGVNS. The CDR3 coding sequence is TGTGCCAGCAGTTCTGACAGGGGGCAGGCTGAAGCTTTCTTT. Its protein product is CASSSDRGQAEAFF.

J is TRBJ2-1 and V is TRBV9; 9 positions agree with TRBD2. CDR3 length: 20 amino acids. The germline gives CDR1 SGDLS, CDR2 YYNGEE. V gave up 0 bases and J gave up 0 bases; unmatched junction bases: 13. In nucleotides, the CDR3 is TGTGCCAGCAGCGTAGGCTGGGGGACGGCGGGAGGGAGCTCCTACAATGAGCAGTTCTTC. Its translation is CASSVGWGTAGGSSYNEQFF.

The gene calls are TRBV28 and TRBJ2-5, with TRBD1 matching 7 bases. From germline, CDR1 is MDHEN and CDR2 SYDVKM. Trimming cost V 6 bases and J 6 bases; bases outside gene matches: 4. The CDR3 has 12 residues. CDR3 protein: CASRQGIKTQYF. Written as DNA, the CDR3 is TGTGCCAGCAGACAGGGGATAAAGACCCAGTACTTC.

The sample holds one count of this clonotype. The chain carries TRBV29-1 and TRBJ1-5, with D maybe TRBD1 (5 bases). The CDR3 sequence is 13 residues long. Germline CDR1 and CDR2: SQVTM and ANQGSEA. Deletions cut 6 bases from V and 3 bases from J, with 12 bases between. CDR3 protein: CSVRDSINQPQHF. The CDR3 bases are TGCAGCGTCCGAGACAGTATCAATCAGCCCCAGCATTTT.

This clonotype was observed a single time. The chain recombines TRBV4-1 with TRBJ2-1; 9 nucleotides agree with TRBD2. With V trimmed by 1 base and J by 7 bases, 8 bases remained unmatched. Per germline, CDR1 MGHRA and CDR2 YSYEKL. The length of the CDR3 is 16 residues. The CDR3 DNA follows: TGCGCCAGCAGCCAAGCCCGTAGCGGGAGAGGTAATGAGCAGTTCTTC. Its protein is CASSQARSGRGNEQFF.

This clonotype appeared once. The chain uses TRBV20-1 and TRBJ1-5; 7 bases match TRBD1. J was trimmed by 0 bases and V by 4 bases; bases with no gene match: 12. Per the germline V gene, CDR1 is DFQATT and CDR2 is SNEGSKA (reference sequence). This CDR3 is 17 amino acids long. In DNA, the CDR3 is TGCAGTGCTATTTTGACAGGGAACCTATATAGCAATCAGCCCCAGCATTTT. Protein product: CSAILTGNLYSNQPQHF.

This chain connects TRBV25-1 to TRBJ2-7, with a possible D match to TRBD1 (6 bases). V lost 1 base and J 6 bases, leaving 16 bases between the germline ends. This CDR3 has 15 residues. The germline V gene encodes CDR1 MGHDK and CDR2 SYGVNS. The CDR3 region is CASSELGGPPAEQYF. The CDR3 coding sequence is TGTGCCAGCAGTGAATTAGGGGGACCCCCAGCCGAGCAGTACTTC.

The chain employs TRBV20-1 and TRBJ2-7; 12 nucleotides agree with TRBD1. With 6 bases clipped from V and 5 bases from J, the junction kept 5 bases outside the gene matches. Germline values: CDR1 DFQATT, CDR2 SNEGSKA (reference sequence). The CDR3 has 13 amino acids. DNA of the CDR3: TGCAGTGCGGGGGACAGGGGGCCGAACGAGCAGTACTTC. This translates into CSAGDRGPNEQYF.

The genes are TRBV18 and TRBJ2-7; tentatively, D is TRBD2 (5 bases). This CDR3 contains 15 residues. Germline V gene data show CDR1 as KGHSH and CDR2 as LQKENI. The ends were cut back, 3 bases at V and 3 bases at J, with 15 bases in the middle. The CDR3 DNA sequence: TGTGCCAGCTCACCCTCTGAGAGGGCCTTCTACGAGCAGTACTTC. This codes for CASSPSERAFYEQYF.